These 7 T cell receptor beta chains originate from one sample sequenced in a study of cytotoxic CD8 clonotypes in ibrutinib-treated CLL. The assay was immunoSEQ multiplex PCR, and TCRdb's table has in-frame clones only and misses some. The sample carries some 50,000 clones, around 70% recorded once. The starting material was PBMCs, obtained after 12 months of ibrutinib treatment. The receptors here all came from a human donor with chronic lymphocytic leukemia.

The J gene is TRBJ1-6, the V gene TRBV18, with no clear D. The V end lost 4 bases, the J end lost 5 bases, and 12 bases lay between the germline ends. The CDR3 totals 15 residues. Germline CDR1 and CDR2: KGHSH and LQKENI. CDR3 protein: CASSLPPGDNSPLHF. In DNA, the CDR3 is TGTGCCAGCTCACTGCCCCCGGGAGATAATTCACCCCTCCACTTT.

V gene TRBV14 combines with J gene TRBJ2-3, with a possible D match to TRBD2 (5 bases). The germline gives CDR1 SGHDN, CDR2 FVKESK. This CDR3 has 14 amino acids. V was trimmed by 6 bases and J by 2 bases, leaving 12 bases between them. The CDR3, as DNA: TGTGCCAGCAGTTCTTGGACTTACACAGATACGCAGTATTTT. Its protein is CASSSWTYTDTQYF.

The J gene is TRBJ2-7, the V gene TRBV7-9, with 14 nucleotides matching TRBD2. After removal of 4 bases from V and 2 bases from J, the junction contained 13 bases not matched to a gene. The CDR3 has 19 residues. Looked up from germline, CDR1 is SEHNR and CDR2 is FQNEAQ (reference sequence). CDR3 region: CASSSIKGLAGGPAYEQYF. In DNA form, the CDR3 reads TGTGCCAGCAGCTCAATAAAAGGACTAGCGGGGGGCCCCGCCTACGAGCAGTACTTC.

The CDR3 sequence is CAWSKGGWGNQPQHF. The CDR3 nucleotides are TGTGCCTGGAGTAAGGGAGGTTGGGGCAATCAGCCCCAGCATTTT. V and J are TRBV30 and TRBJ1-5; D is ambiguous. V lost 2 bases to trimming and J lost 2 bases, with 13 bases between them. From germline, CDR1 is GTSNPN and CDR2 SVGIG (reference sequence). The CDR3 has 15 residues. Variable domain in full (rest from reference TRBV30 and TRBJ1-5): SQTIHQWPATLVQPVGSPLSLECTVEGTSNPNLYWYRQAAGRGLQLLFYSVGIGQISSEVPQNLSASRPQDRQFILSSKKLLLSDSGFYLCAWSKGGWGNQPQHFGDGTRLSIL.

The chain carries TRBV5-1 and TRBJ2-5, with 7 bases matching TRBD2. V was clipped by 4 bases and J by 4 bases; unmatched bases: 7. The CDR3 loop spans 14 amino acids. Germline CDR1 is SGHRS and CDR2 is YFSETQ. The CDR3 protein is CASSALLAPETQYF. In nucleotides, the CDR3 is TGCGCCAGCAGCGCCCTACTAGCGCCAGAGACCCAGTACTTC.

This clone is a singleton in its sample. The CDR3 sequence: CASSLNLGTEAFF. The CDR3 nucleotides read TGTGCCAGCAGCCTCAACTTGGGCACTGAAGCTTTCTTT. The chain links TRBV7-9 to TRBJ1-1; D is uncertain. The V end lost 5 bases, the J end lost 4 bases, and 11 bases lay between the germline ends. The CDR3 extends over 13 amino acids. The germline V gene has CDR1 SEHNR and CDR2 FQNEAQ (reference sequence).

This chain links TRBV6-5 with TRBJ2-1; TRBD2 might be the D (5 bases). The germline V and J ends were trimmed by 2 bases and 1 base, with 9 bases remaining between them. Germline values: CDR1 MNHEY, CDR2 SVGAGI. The CDR3 runs 15 residues. The CDR3 region has the DNA TGTGCCAGCAGTTACGGCGCGGGTTCCTACAATGAGCAGTTCTTC. It encodes CASSYGAGSYNEQFF.